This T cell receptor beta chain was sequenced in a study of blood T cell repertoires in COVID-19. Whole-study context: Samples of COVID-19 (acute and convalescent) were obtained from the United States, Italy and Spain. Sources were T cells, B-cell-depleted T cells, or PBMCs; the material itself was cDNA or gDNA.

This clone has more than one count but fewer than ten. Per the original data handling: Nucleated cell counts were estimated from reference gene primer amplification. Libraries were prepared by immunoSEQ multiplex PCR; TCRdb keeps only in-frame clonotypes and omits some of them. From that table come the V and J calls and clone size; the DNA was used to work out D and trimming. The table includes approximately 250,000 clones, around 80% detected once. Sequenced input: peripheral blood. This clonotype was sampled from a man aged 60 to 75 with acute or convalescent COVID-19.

The CDR3 sequence: CASSPRSSGGELFF. CDR3 bases: TGTGCCAGCAGCCCTCGCTCTAGCGGCGGGGAGCTGTTTTTT. The chain recombines TRBV3-1 (or the pseudogene TRBV3-2) with TRBJ2-2, with 7 bases that match TRBD2. CDR3 size: 14 residues. Germline CDR1 and CDR2: LGHDT and YNNKEL (reference sequence). With 4 bases clipped from V and 7 bases from J, the junction kept 6 bases outside the gene matches.